This TCR beta chain was retrieved from a study of blood T cell repertoires in COVID-19. Study background: Acute-phase and convalescent COVID-19 samples originated in the United States, Italy and Spain. The analysed material was cDNA or gDNA that came from T cells, B-cell-depleted T cells, or PBMCs.

V shed 3 bases and J shed 7 bases, with 14 bases lying between them. From germline, CDR1 is SGHNT and CDR2 YYREEE (reference sequence). CDR3 length equals 15 residues. Study processing details: The assay estimated nucleated cells by amplifying reference gene primers. Clones were read by immunoSEQ multiplex PCR, and TCRdb kept only the in-frame ones, dropping some. D and trimming were read from the DNA, whereas the V and J calls and clone size are those reported in that table. The top ten hold approximately 0.7% of the sample, which has 260,000 or so clones, roughly 88% seen once. The sample consisted of peripheral blood. The receptor was derived from a human donor in a cohort sampled during active COVID-19. The chain joins TRBV5-4 to TRBJ1-6, with a possible D match to TRBD1 (5 bases). CDR3 protein: CASSSRPGPNSPLHF. The CDR3 nucleotides read TGTGCCAGCAGCTCCCGCCCAGGGCCAAATTCACCCCTCCACTTT.